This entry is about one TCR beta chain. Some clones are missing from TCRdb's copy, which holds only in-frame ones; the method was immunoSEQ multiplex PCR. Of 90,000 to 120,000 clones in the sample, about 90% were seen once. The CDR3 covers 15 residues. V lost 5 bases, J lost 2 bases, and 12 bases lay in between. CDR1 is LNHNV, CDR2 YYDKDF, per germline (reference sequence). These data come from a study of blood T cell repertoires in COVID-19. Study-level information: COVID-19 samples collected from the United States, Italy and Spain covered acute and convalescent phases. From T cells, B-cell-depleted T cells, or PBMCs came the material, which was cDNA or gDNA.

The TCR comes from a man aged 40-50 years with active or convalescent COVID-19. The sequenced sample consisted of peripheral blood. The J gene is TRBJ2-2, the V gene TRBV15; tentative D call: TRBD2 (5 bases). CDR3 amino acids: CATSPRSGNTGELFF. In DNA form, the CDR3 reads TGTGCCACCAGCCCCAGAAGCGGCAACACCGGGGAGCTGTTTTTT.